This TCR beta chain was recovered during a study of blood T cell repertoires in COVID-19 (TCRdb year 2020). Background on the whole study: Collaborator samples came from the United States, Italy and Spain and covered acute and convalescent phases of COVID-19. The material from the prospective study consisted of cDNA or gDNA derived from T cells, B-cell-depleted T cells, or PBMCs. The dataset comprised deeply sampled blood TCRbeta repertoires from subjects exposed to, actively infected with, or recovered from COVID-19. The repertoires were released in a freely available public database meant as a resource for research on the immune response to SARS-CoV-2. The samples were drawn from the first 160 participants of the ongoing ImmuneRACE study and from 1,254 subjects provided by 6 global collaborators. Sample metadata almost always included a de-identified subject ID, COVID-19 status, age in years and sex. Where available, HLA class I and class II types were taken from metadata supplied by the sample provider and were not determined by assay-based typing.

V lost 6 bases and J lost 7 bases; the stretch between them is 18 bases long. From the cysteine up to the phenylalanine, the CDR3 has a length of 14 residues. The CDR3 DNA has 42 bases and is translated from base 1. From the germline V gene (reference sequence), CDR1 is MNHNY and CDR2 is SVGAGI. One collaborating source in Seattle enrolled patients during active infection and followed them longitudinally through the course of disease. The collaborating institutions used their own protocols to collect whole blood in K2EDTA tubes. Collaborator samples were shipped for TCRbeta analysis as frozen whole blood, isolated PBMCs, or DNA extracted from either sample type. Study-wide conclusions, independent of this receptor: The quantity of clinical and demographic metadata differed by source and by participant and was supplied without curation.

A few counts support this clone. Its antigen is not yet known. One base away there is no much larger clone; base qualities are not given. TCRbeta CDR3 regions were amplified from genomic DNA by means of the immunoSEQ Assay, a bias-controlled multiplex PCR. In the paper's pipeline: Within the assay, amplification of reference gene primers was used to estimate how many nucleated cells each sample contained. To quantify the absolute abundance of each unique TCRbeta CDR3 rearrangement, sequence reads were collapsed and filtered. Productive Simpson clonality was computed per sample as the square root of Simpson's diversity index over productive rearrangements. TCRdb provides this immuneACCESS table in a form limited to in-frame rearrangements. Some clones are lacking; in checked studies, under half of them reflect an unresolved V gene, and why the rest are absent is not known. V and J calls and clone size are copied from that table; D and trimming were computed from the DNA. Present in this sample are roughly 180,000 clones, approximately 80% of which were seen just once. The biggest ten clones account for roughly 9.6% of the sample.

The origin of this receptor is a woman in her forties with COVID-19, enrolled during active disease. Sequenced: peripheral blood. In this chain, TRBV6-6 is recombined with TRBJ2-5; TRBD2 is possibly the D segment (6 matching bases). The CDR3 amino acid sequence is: CASSTSGEMATQYF. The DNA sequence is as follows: TGTGCCAGCAGCACATCGGGGGAGATGGCGACCCAGTACTTC.